The present T cell receptor beta chain was sequenced within a study of T cells in Graves' hyperthyroidism and ophthalmopathy. Study-level results: Model output signaled ophthalmopathy a median about seven months ahead of onset. Blood shared most expanded thyroid clonotypes above 0.001.

This clonotype was seen at least ten times. Its target is unknown. Every diagnosis used clinical symptoms, serum thyroxine and TRAb, thyroid ultrasound and orbital computed tomography. RNA transcripts gave rise to amplified TCR beta CDR3 regions. First-round RT-PCR targeting the TCR CDR3 was performed with the HTBI primer set. TCRdb processed the multiplex PCR reads anew with MiXCR; each CDR3 protein has one entry. There are about 570,000 distinct CDR3 sequences in the sample; around 46% occur only once, and around 17% lies in the top ten. Germline CDR1 reads DFQATT; CDR2 reads SNEGSKA (reference sequence). The ends were cut back, 5 bases at V and 4 bases at J, with 8 bases in the middle. This CDR3 is built from 11 residues.

Input material: peripheral blood or thyroid tissue (not recorded which). This rearrangement joins TRBV20-1 to TRBJ2-5, with D unclear. This TCR derives from an adult woman with Graves' disease, either hyperthyroidism or ophthalmopathy (not recorded which). CDR3 in amino acids: CSAQDIETQYF. CDR3 DNA sequence: TGCAGTGCTCAAGACATAGAGACCCAGTACTTC.